The 22 T cell receptor beta chains presented below share a single source sample, sequenced in a study of CD8 T cells in Susac syndrome. Random hexamers were used to reverse transcribe 0.5 to 1 ug of RNA. TCRdb re-analysed the immunoSEQ multiplex PCR reads in MiXCR, keeping a single row per CDR3 protein. The sample has under 350,000 distinct CDR3 sequences, about 91% seen once. Sequenced material: CD4+ T cells from PBMCs. Receptors were obtained from a human donor with multiple sclerosis.

This clonotype was seen more than once but under ten times. The chain links TRBV20-1 to TRBJ2-7; a possible D gene is TRBD2 (6 bases). V gave up 3 bases and J gave up 6 bases, with 15 bases separating them. Looked up from germline, CDR1 is DFQATT and CDR2 is SNEGSKA (reference sequence). The CDR3 is 13 residues long. The CDR3 coding sequence is TGCAGTGCTAGTAGAGGGGCGGGGATCGAGCAGTACTTC. Translating gives CSASRGAGIEQYF.

The genes are TRBV20-1 and TRBJ2-7; 10 bases agree with TRBD2. The germline CDR1 and CDR2 sequences are DFQATT and SNEGSKA (reference sequence). V trimming: 0 bases; J trimming: 2 bases; junction bases outside the gene matches: 4. This CDR3 has 15 amino acids. The CDR3 region is CSAREASGRPYEQYF. In DNA, the CDR3 is TGCAGTGCTAGAGAAGCTAGCGGGAGACCCTACGAGCAGTACTTC.

The chain couples TRBV5-6 to TRBJ1-1; weak D call: TRBD1 (5 bases). V lost 1 base and J 0 bases, leaving 19 bases between the germline ends. From germline, CDR1 is SGHDT and CDR2 YYEEEE. CDR3 length: 18 residues. The CDR3 spells CASSLLEGSPYMNTEAFF. The CDR3 region has the DNA TGTGCCAGCAGCTTGTTGGAGGGGAGCCCCTACATGAACACTGAAGCTTTCTTT.

The chain recombines TRBV19 with TRBJ2-7; D may be TRBD1 or TRBD2 (5 bases each). Germline V gene data show CDR1 as LNHDA and CDR2 as SQIVND (reference sequence). The CDR3 totals 15 residues. V was clipped by 4 bases and J by 6 bases, with 19 bases between them. The CDR3 is CASSSSRDGSVEQYF. The CDR3, as DNA: TGTGCCAGTAGTAGTTCCCGGGACGGGTCTGTCGAGCAGTACTTC.

This chain joins TRBV29-1 and TRBJ1-2, with D possibly being TRBD1 (5 bases). This CDR3 region has 14 residues. V shed 3 bases and J shed 2 bases, with 13 bases lying between them. Germline V gene data show CDR1 as SQVTM and CDR2 as ANQGSEA. CDR3: CSVDVAGTNYGYTF. In nucleotides, the CDR3 is TGCAGCGTTGACGTGGCAGGGACGAACTATGGCTACACCTTC.

The chain uses TRBV20-1 and TRBJ2-7; 12 bases map to TRBD1. With 4 bases clipped from V and 1 base from J, the junction kept 14 bases outside the gene matches. The CDR3 is 18 residues long. Germline V CDR1 and CDR2: DFQATT, SNEGSKA (reference sequence). The chain's CDR3 is CSATPQAGTGGRSYEQYF. In nucleotides, the CDR3 is TGCAGTGCTACACCCCAGGCGGGGACAGGGGGCCGATCCTACGAGCAGTACTTC.

This chain uses TRBV6-2 or TRBV6-3 with TRBJ2-1; 8 positions agree with TRBD2. This CDR3 comprises 13 residues. The germline CDR1 and CDR2 sequences are MNHEY and SVGEGT. Trimming at V came to 8 bases and at J to 10 bases, leaving 10 bases not matched to a gene. CDR3 coding DNA: TGTGCCAGCGGGGGCGTAGCGGGAACGGAGCAGTTCTTC. This codes for CASGGVAGTEQFF.

The sample holds a few counts of this clonotype. The chain couples TRBV12-3 or TRBV12-4 to TRBJ1-2; D possibly corresponds to TRBD1 (5 bases). CDR3 length: 13 residues. Trimming pared 1 base from V and 13 bases from J, leaving 16 bases between. In DNA, the CDR3 is TGTGCCAGCAGTTTAGGGCCCAGGGATGGCCGCACCTTC. Amino acid sequence: CASSLGPRDGRTF.

This rearrangement joins TRBV6-4 to TRBJ1-1, with D perhaps TRBD1 (5 bases). V lost 6 bases, J lost 6 bases, and 5 bases lay in between. The CDR3 runs to 10 residues. Germline values: CDR1 MRHNA, CDR2 SNTAGT. The CDR3, as DNA: TGTGCCAGCAGGGGGGCTGAAGCTTTCTTT. This codes for CASRGAEAFF.

This chain connects TRBV4-1 to TRBJ2-6; 7 bases map to TRBD1. V gave up 5 bases and J gave up 0 bases; unmatched junction bases: 7. Germline CDR1 and CDR2: MGHRA and YSYEKL. The CDR3 loop spans 17 amino acids. The CDR3 sequence: CASSSGTANSGANVLTF. In nucleotides, the CDR3 is TGCGCCAGCAGCTCCGGGACAGCCAACTCTGGGGCCAACGTCCTGACTTTC.

This chain joins TRBV2 and TRBJ2-1; no reliable D call. This CDR3 comprises 13 residues. In germline, CDR1 is SNHLY, CDR2 FYNNEI. V was trimmed by 6 bases and J by 10 bases, leaving 16 bases between them. The CDR3 nucleotides are TGTGCCAGCAGCCGCCGAGTGCTAAACGAGCAGTTCTTC. As protein: CASSRRVLNEQFF. Supplemented by reference TRBV2 and TRBJ2-1, the full variable domain reads EPEVTQTPSHQVTQMGQEVILRCVPISNHLYFYWYRQILGQKVEFLVSFYNNEISEKSEIFDDQFSVERPDGSNFTLKIRSTKLEDSAMYFCASSRRVLNEQFFGPGTRLTVL.

The chain is built from TRBV28 and TRBJ1-5; tentative D call: TRBD1 (5 bases). Trimming cost V 8 bases and J 2 bases, with 16 bases left between them. The germline V gene encodes CDR1 MDHEN and CDR2 SYDVKM. The CDR3 has 15 amino acids. The CDR3 DNA is TGTGCCAGCCGCTCAGTACAGGTTGGCAATCAGCCCCAGCATTTT. This codes for CASRSVQVGNQPQHF.

The chain is built from TRBV6-5 and TRBJ2-1; TRBD2 matches 14 bases. The J segment lost 2 bases and the V segment lost 2 bases, leaving 2 bases of the junction unmatched. Germline V lookup: CDR1 MNHEY, CDR2 SVGAGI. This CDR3 is 17 amino acids long. CDR3 protein: CASSYRTSGGTYNEQFF. CDR3 coding DNA: TGTGCCAGCAGTTACAGGACTAGCGGGGGGACCTACAATGAGCAGTTCTTC.

This clonotype was recorded a few times. The chain uses TRBV19 and TRBJ2-3; D remains ambiguous. Germline assignment: CDR1 LNHDA and CDR2 SQIVND (reference sequence). The CDR3 length is 13 residues. V was pared by 3 bases and J by 2 bases, with 6 bases between. CDR3 loop: CASSIGPTDTQYF. The CDR3 nucleotides read TGTGCCAGTAGTATTGGACCCACAGATACGCAGTATTTT.

CDR3 nucleotides: TGTGCCAGCAGCACACAGGGTTTAGCTGGAAACACCATATATTTT. It yields the protein CASSTQGLAGNTIYF. The chain recombines TRBV12-3 or TRBV12-4 with TRBJ1-3, with a weak D call TRBD1 (6 bases). CDR3 length: 15 amino acids. Trimming removed 6 bases from V and 2 bases from J, with 14 bases in between.

J is TRBJ2-7 and V is TRBV29-1; the D is unclear. Germline V gene lookup returns CDR1 SQVTM and CDR2 ANQGSEA. With 0 bases removed from V and 5 bases from J, the gap between germline ends came to 5 bases. The CDR3 is 11 amino acids. CDR3 residues: CSVEDWDEQYF. In nucleotides, the CDR3 is TGCAGCGTTGAAGACTGGGACGAGCAGTACTTC.

The chain has TRBV20-1 and TRBJ2-5; D perhaps matches TRBD1 (5 bases). The CDR3 is 15 amino acids. The V end was cut by 2 bases, the J end by 0 bases, with 13 bases between. Looked up from germline, CDR1 is DFQATT and CDR2 is SNEGSKA (reference sequence). The CDR3 reads CSARSQKGNQETQYF. CDR3 nucleotide sequence: TGCAGTGCTAGATCCCAGAAGGGGAACCAAGAGACCCAGTACTTC.

The genes are TRBV10-3 and TRBJ1-1; tentatively, D is TRBD1 (5 bases). Germline V CDR1 and CDR2: ENHRY, SYGVKD. The V gene lost 5 bases and the J gene lost 3 bases, with 16 bases spanning the gap. The CDR3 length is 15 residues. The CDR3 loop is CAISSGQGEYTEAFF. CDR3 in DNA: TGTGCCATCAGTTCGGGGCAGGGTGAATACACTGAAGCTTTCTTT.

This clonotype was detected a few times. The CDR3 region is CASSQVIPRLGSPLHF. The CDR3 DNA sequence: TGCGCCAGCAGCCAAGTAATTCCGAGACTCGGTTCACCCCTCCACTTT. The chain combines TRBV4-1 with TRBJ1-6; D gene ambiguous. Trimming left V 1 base short and J 9 bases short, with 16 bases between. CDR3 size: 16 residues. Germline CDR1 MGHRA, CDR2 YSYEKL.

This clonotype was seen a single time. The chain employs TRBV5-1 and TRBJ1-1; 8 bases are a match to TRBD1. Germline V gene data show CDR1 as SGHRS and CDR2 as YFSETQ. The junction had 11 bases not matched to a gene; V was cut back by 7 bases and J by 3 bases. The CDR3 extends over 15 amino acids. The CDR3 nucleotides are TGCGCCAGCTACGTATTGCCAGGGGGCTACACTGAAGCTTTCTTT. Protein sequence: CASYVLPGGYTEAFF.

The chain is built from TRBV6-2 or TRBV6-3 and TRBJ2-1; the match to TRBD2 covers 11 bases. V dropped 6 bases and J dropped 5; count of bases not matched to a gene: 6. The CDR3 sequence is 15 residues long. CDR1 is MNHEY and CDR2 is SVGEGT in the germline V gene. CDR3 coding DNA: TGTGCCAGCAGCCCACTAGCGGGGGCAAACAATGAGCAGTTCTTC. It translates to CASSPLAGANNEQFF.

This chain links TRBV5-1 with TRBJ2-5; no reliable D call. V was trimmed by 7 bases and J by 4 bases, leaving 17 bases between them. Germline V lookup: CDR1 SGHRS, CDR2 YFSETQ. The CDR3 extends over 14 amino acids. The CDR3 region is CASRPLFRGETQYF. As DNA, the CDR3 is TGCGCCAGCCGCCCACTCTTCCGCGGAGAGACCCAGTACTTC.